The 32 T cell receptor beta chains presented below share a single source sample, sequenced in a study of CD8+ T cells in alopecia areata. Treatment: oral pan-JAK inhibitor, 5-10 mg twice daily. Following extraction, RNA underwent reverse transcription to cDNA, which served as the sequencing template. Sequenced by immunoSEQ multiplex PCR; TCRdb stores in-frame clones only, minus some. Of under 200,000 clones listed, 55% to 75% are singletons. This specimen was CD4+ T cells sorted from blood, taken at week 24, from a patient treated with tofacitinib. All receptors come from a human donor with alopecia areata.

CDR3 sequence: CSAFGQDRETQYF. In nucleotides, the CDR3 is TGCAGCGCCTTTGGACAGGACAGGGAGACCCAGTACTTC. The chain links TRBV29-1 to TRBJ2-5; 7 bases map to TRBD1. V gave up 7 bases and J gave up 5 bases; unmatched junction bases: 10. Germline CDR1 SQVTM, CDR2 ANQGSEA. This CDR3 has 13 residues.

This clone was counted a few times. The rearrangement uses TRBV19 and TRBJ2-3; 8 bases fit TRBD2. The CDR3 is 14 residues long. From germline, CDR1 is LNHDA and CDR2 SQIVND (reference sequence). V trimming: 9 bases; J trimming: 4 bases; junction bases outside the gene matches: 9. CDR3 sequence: CASSGLGESDTQYF. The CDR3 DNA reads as TGTGCCAGCTCGGGACTAGGAGAGTCAGATACGCAGTATTTT.

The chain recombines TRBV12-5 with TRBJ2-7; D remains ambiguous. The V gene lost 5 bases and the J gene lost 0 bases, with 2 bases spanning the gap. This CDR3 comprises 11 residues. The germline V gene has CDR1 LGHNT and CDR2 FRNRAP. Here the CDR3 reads CASGPSYEQYF. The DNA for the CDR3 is TGTGCTAGTGGTCCCTCCTACGAGCAGTACTTC. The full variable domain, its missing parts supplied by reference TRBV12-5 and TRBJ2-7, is DARVTQTPRHKVTEMGQEVTMRCQPILGHNTVFWYRQTMMQGLELLAYFRNRAPLDDSGMPKDRFSAEMPDATLATLKIQPSEPRDSAVYFCASGPSYEQYFGPGTRLTVT.

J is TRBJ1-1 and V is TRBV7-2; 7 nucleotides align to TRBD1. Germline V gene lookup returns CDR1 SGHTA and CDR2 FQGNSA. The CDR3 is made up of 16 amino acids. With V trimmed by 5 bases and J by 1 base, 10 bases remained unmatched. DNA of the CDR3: TGTGCCAGCAGCGAGCAAGGAAACAGGGGGAACACTGAAGCTTTCTTT. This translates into CASSEQGNRGNTEAFF.

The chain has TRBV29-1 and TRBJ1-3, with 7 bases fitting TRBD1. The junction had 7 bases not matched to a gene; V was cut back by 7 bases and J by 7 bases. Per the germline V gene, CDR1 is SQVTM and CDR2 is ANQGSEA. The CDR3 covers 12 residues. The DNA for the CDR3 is TGCAGCGCCATGGGACAGACCAACACCATATATTTT. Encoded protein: CSAMGQTNTIYF.

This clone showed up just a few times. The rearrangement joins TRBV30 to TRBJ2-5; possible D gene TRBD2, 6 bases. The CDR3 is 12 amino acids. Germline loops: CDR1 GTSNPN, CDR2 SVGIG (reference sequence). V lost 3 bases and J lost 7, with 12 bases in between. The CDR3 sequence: CAWSGGYGTQYF. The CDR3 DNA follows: TGTGCCTGGAGCGGGGGTTACGGGACCCAGTACTTC.

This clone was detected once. CDR3: CSVYGGAGEQFF. The CDR3 DNA reads TGCAGCGTTTACGGGGGGGCAGGTGAGCAGTTCTTC. This chain uses TRBV29-1 with TRBJ2-1; TRBD2 agrees at 8 bases. The CDR3 consists of 12 residues. With V trimmed by 5 bases and J by 9 bases, 6 bases remained unmatched. The germline CDR1 and CDR2 sequences are SQVTM and ANQGSEA.

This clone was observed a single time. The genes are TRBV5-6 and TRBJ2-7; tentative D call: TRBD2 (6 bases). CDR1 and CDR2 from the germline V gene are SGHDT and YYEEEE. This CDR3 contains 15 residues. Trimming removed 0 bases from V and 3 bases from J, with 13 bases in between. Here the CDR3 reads CASSLVLARVYEQYF. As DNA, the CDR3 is TGTGCCAGCAGCTTGGTTCTAGCGAGAGTCTACGAGCAGTACTTC. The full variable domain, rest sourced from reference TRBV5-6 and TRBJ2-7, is DAGVTQSPTHLIKTRGQQVTLRCSPKSGHDTVSWYQQALGQGPQFIFQYYEEEERQRGNFPDRFSGHQFPNYSSELNVNALLLGDSALYLCASSLVLARVYEQYFGPGTRLTVT.

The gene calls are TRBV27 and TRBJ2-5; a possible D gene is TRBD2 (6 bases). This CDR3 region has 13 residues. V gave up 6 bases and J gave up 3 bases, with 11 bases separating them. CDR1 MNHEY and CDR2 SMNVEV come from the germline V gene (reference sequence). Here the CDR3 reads CASRSPGEETQYF. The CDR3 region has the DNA TGTGCCAGCAGGTCCCCGGGAGAAGAGACCCAGTACTTC.

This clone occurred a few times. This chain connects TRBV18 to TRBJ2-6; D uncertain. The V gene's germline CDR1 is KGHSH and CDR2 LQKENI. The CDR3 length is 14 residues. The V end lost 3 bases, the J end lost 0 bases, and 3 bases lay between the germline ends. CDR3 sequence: CASSPNSGANVLTF. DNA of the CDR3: TGTGCCAGCTCACCGAACTCTGGGGCCAACGTCCTGACTTTC.

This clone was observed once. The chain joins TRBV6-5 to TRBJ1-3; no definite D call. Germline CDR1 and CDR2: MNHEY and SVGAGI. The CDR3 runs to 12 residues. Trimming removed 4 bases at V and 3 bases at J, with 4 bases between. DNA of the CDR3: TGTGCCAGCAGTTCCCTTGGAAACACCATATATTTT. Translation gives CASSSLGNTIYF.

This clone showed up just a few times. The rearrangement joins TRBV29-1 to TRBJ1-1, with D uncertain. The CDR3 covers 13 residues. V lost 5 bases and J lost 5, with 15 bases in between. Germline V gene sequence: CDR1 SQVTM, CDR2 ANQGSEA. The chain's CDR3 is CSVLRLGRTEAFF. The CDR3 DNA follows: TGCAGCGTTCTGCGGCTTGGGAGAACTGAAGCTTTCTTT.

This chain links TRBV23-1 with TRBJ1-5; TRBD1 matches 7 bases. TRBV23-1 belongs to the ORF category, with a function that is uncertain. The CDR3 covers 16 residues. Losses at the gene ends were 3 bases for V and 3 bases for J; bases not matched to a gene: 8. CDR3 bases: TGCGCCAGCAGTCACCAACAGGGGTTCCCCAATCAGCCCCAGCATTTT. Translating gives CASSHQQGFPNQPQHF.

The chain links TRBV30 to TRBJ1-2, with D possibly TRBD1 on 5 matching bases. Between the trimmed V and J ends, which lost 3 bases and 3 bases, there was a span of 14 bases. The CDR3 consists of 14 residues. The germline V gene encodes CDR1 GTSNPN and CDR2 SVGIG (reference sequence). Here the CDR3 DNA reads TGTGCCTGGAGCGGGAGGGCGGGGGACTATGGCTACACCTTC. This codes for CAWSGRAGDYGYTF. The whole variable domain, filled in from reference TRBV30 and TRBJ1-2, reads SQTIHQWPATLVQPVGSPLSLECTVEGTSNPNLYWYRQAAGRGLQLLFYSVGIGQISSEVPQNLSASRPQDRQFILSSKKLLLSDSGFYLCAWSGRAGDYGYTFGSGTRLTVV.

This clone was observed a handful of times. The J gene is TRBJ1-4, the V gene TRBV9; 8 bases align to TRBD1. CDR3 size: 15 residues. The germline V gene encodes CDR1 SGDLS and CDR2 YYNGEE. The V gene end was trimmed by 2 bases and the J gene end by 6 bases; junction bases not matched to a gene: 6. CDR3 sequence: CASSVGQALHEKLFF. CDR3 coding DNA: TGTGCCAGCAGCGTGGGACAGGCCCTCCATGAAAAACTGTTTTTT.

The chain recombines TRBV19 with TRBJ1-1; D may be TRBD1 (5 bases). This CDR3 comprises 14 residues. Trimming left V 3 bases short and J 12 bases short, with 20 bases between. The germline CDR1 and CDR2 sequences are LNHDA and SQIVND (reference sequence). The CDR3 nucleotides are TGTGCCAGTAGTATCGGTAGGGGCCCAACGGGAACTTTCTTT. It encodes CASSIGRGPTGTFF.

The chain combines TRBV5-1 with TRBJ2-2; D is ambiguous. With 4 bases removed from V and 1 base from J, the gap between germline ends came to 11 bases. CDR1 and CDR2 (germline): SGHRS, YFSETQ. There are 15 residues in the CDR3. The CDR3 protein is CASSITQQNTGELFF. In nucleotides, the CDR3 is TGCGCCAGCAGCATCACCCAACAGAACACCGGGGAGCTGTTTTTT. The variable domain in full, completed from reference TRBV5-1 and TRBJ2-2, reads KAGVTQTPRYLIKTRGQQVTLSCSPISGHRSVSWYQQTPGQGLQFLFEYFSETQRNKGNFPGRFSGRQFSNSRSEMNVSTLELGDSALYLCASSITQQNTGELFFGEGSRLTVL.

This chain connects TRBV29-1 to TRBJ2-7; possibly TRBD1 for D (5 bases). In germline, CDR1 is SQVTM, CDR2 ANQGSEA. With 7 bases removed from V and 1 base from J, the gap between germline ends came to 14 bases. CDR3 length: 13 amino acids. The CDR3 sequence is CSARQRFSYEQYF. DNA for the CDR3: TGCAGCGCTAGACAGAGATTTTCCTACGAGCAGTACTTC.

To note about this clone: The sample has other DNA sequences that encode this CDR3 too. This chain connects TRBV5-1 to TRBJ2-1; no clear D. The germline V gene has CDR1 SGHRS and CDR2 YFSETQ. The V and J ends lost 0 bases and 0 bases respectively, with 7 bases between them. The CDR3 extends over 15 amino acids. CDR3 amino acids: CASSLAGSSYNEQFF. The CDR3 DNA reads TGCGCCAGCAGCTTGGCCGGAAGCTCCTACAATGAGCAGTTCTTC.

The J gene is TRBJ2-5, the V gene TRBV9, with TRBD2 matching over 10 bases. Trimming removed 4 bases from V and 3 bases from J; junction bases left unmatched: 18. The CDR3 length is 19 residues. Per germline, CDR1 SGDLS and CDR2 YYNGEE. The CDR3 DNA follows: TGTGCCAGCAGCCCCGATATTGTAGCGGGGGGACTGGGAGAAGAGACCCAGTACTTC. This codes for CASSPDIVAGGLGEETQYF.

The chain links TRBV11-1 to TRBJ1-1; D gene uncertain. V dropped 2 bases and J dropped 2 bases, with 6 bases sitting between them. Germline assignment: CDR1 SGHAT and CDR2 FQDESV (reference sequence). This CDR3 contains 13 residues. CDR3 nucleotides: TGTGCCAGCAGCTTACCCGGAAACACTGAAGCTTTCTTT. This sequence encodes CASSLPGNTEAFF.

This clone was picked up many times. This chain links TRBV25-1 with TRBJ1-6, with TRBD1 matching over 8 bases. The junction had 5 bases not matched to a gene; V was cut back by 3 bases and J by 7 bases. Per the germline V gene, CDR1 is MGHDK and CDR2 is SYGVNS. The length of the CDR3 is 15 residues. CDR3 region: CASSESDRGNSPLHF. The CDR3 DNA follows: TGTGCCAGCAGTGAGTCCGACAGGGGCAATTCACCCCTCCACTTT.

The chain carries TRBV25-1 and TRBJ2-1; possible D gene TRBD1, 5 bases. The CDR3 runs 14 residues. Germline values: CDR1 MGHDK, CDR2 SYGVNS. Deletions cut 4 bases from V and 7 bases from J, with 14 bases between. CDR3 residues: CASSAAPQGNEQFF. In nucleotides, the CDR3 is TGTGCCAGCAGTGCAGCCCCCCAGGGAAATGAGCAGTTCTTC.

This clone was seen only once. The CDR3 sequence: CASSLRDGQPQHF. CDR3 sequence (DNA): TGTGCCAGCAGCTTGCGGGATGGTCAGCCCCAGCATTTT. The rearrangement links TRBV11-2 to TRBJ1-5; D is undetermined. Trimming left V 3 bases short and J 6 bases short, with 9 bases between. Germline V lookup: CDR1 SGHAT, CDR2 FQNNGV. CDR3 length: 13 amino acids.

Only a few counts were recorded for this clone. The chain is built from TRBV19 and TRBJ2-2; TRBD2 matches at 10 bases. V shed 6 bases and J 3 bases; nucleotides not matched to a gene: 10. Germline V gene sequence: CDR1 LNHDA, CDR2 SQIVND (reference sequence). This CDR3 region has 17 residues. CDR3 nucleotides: TGTGCCAGTAGGAGGACTAGCGGCTCGAAGGACACCGGGGAGCTGTTTTTT. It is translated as CASRRTSGSKDTGELFF.

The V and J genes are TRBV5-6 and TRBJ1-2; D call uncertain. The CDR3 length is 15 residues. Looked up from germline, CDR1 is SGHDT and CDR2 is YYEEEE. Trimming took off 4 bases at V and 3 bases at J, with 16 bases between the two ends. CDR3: CASSTRGRPDYGYTF. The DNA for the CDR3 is TGTGCCAGCAGCACCCGCGGCCGTCCGGACTATGGCTACACCTTC.

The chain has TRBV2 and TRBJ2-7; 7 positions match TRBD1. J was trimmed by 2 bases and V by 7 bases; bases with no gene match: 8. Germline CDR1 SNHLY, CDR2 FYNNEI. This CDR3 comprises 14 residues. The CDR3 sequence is CASTLDRETYEQYF. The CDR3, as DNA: TGTGCCAGCACCTTAGACAGGGAAACCTACGAGCAGTACTTC.

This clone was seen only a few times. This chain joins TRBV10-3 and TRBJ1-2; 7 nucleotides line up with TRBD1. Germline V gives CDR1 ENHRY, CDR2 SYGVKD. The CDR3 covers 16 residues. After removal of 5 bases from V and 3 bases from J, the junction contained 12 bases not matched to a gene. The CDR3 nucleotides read TGTGCCATCAGTTTGGACAGGCAGACCCATCACTATGGCTACACCTTC. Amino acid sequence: CAISLDRQTHHYGYTF.

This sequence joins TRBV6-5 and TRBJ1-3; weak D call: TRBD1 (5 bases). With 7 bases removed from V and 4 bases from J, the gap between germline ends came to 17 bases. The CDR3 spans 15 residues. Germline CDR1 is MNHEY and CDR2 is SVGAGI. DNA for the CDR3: TGTGCCAGCACCCGAAGGCAGGGTTCAGGAAACACCATATATTTT. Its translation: CASTRRQGSGNTIYF.

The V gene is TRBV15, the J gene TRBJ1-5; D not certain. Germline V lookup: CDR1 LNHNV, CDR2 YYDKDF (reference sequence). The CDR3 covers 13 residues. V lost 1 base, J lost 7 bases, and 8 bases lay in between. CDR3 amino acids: CATSRVGKQPQHF. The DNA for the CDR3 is TGTGCCACCAGCAGAGTGGGGAAACAGCCCCAGCATTTT.

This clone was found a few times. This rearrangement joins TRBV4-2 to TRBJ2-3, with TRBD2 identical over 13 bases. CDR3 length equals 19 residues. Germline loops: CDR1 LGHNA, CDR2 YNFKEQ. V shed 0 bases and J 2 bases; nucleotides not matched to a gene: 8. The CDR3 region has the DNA TGTGCCAGCAGCCAAGATACCGGACTAGCGGGGGTGTTCACAGATACGCAGTATTTT. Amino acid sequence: CASSQDTGLAGVFTDTQYF.

The CDR3 region has the DNA TGTGCCTGGAGTTTAGTGGGAATCTCCCCCTACGAGCAGTACTTC. It yields the protein CAWSLVGISPYEQYF. The V gene is TRBV30, the J gene TRBJ2-7; D is unresolved. CDR1 GTSNPN and CDR2 SVGIG come from the germline V gene (reference sequence). The CDR3 has 15 residues. Trimming stripped 2 bases from V and 2 bases from J, with 16 bases between.